These 21 T cell receptor beta chains were all obtained from the same sample, sequenced in a study of breast tumors, draining lymph nodes, adjacent tissues. Breast cancer patients provided tissue from their axillary draining lymph nodes. TCRdb used MiXCR to reprocess the multiplex PCR reads, holding one entry per CDR3 protein. This sample has some 120,000 distinct CDR3 sequences; just under 20% occur once, and the top ten carry about 3.5%. Sequencing was done on a sample of axillary lymph node tissue. The receptor source for this set is a female donor with breast cancer. Some clones in this sample may be carry-over from other donors' samples.

This clonotype came up many times. The gene calls are TRBV5-5 and TRBJ2-7; D is ambiguous. Trimming stripped 2 bases from V and 3 bases from J, with 9 bases between. This CDR3 spans 13 amino acids. CDR1 SGHKS and CDR2 YYEKEE come from the germline V gene (reference sequence). The CDR3 region is CASSFTPSYEQYF. In DNA form, the CDR3 reads TGTGCCAGCAGCTTTACTCCTAGCTACGAGCAGTACTTC. Full variable domain (missing parts from reference TRBV5-5 and TRBJ2-7): DAGVTQSPTHLIKTRGQQVTLRCSPISGHKSVSWYQQVLGQGPQFIFQYYEKEERGRGNFPDRFSARQFPNYSSELNVNALLLGDSALYLCASSFTPSYEQYFGPGTRLTVT.

This chain joins TRBV30 and TRBJ1-5; D unresolved. Trimming took off 2 bases at V and 10 bases at J, with 15 bases between the two ends. This CDR3 is 13 amino acids long. The germline CDR1 and CDR2 sequences are GTSNPN and SVGIG (reference sequence). The CDR3: CAWSLSGPQPQHF. The CDR3 DNA reads TGTGCCTGGAGTCTTAGTGGTCCCCAACCCCAGCATTTT.

This clonotype was observed many times. The chain combines TRBV12-3 or TRBV12-4 with TRBJ2-7; the match to TRBD2 covers 11 bases. Trimming removed 6 bases from V and 2 bases from J; junction bases left unmatched: 6. The CDR3 loop spans 15 amino acids. The CDR3 DNA sequence: TGTGCCAGCAGATCCTTTAGCGGGGGGGCCTACGAGCAGTACTTC. This encodes CASRSFSGGAYEQYF.

This clonotype appeared many times. The chain joins TRBV5-4 to TRBJ2-5; D ambiguous. V was pared by 4 bases and J by 3 bases, with 10 bases between. Germline-derived CDR1 and CDR2 are SGHNT and YYREEE (reference sequence). The CDR3 totals 13 residues. CDR3 sequence: CASSGPREETQYF. The CDR3 DNA reads as TGTGCCAGCAGCGGCCCCCGGGAAGAGACCCAGTACTTC.

At least ten counts were recorded for this clonotype. The V call is TRBV19, the J call TRBJ1-2; D is undetermined. The V gene lost 7 bases and the J gene lost 2 bases, with 11 bases spanning the gap. This CDR3 has 13 residues. The germline CDR1 and CDR2 sequences are LNHDA and SQIVND (reference sequence). This CDR3 reads CASNSGNNYGYTF. Written as DNA, the CDR3 is TGTGCCAGTAACTCGGGGAACAACTATGGCTACACCTTC.

With regard to this clonotype: A much larger clone differs from this one at a single base, so this may be a read error. The chain carries TRBV6-5 and TRBJ2-7; D is unclear. Deletions cut 10 bases from V and 0 bases from J, with 19 bases between. The germline gives CDR1 MNHEY, CDR2 SVGAGI. The CDR3 contains 15 residues. The DNA for the CDR3 is TGTGCCACGCCCCATCCCCCCGGGCTCTCCTACGAGCAGTACTTC. Its translation is CATPHPPGLSYEQYF.

This clonotype was recorded many times. The chain recombines TRBV10-3 with TRBJ2-7; perhaps TRBD1 as D (5 bases). V lost 8 bases, J lost 2 bases, and 16 bases lay in between. This CDR3 comprises 14 residues. In germline, CDR1 is ENHRY, CDR2 SYGVKD. This chain's CDR3 is CAIRKKQVPYEQYF. The CDR3 DNA is TGTGCCATCCGCAAGAAACAGGTCCCCTACGAGCAGTACTTC.

To note about this clonotype: A much larger clone differs by one base, so this may be a read error. This chain connects TRBV5-4 to TRBJ2-1; 10 nucleotides agree with TRBD2. The CDR3 is 16 residues long. The germline CDR1 and CDR2 sequences are SGHNT and YYREEE (reference sequence). The CDR3 nucleotides read TGTGCCAGCATACTCGAGCGGGAGGGCTCCTACAATGAGCAGTCCTTC. Amino acid sequence: CASILEREGSYNEQSF.

Many counts were recorded for this clonotype. The chain employs TRBV7-2 and TRBJ2-7; D remains ambiguous. Trimming removed 1 base at V and 2 bases at J, with 9 bases between. Germline CDR1 is SGHTA and CDR2 is FQGNSA. This CDR3 region has 14 residues. The CDR3 spells CASSLENGAYEQYF. The DNA of the CDR3 is TGTGCCAGCAGCTTAGAGAACGGAGCCTACGAGCAGTACTTC. Filled out from reference TRBV7-2 and TRBJ2-7, the complete variable domain reads GAGVSQSPSNKVTEKGKDVELRCDPISGHTALYWYRQSLGQGLEFLIYFQGNSAPDKSGLPSDRFSAERTGGSVSTLTIQRTQQEDSAVYLCASSLENGAYEQYFGPGTRLTVT.

This clonotype was recorded at least ten times. The chain has TRBV6-6 and TRBJ2-5, with 7 bases matching TRBD2. Trimming removed 2 bases from V and 5 bases from J; junction bases left unmatched: 2. This CDR3 has 13 residues. Germline values: CDR1 MNHNY, CDR2 SVGAGI (reference sequence). CDR3 protein: CASSYREGETQYF. As DNA, the CDR3 is TGTGCCAGCAGTTACAGGGAGGGGGAGACCCAGTACTTC.

This clonotype was detected ten times or more. The DNA for the CDR3 is TGTGCCAGCAGCCAAGTAAGACAGACTGGGGCCAACGTCCTGACTTTC. Its protein is CASSQVRQTGANVLTF. J is TRBJ2-6 and V is TRBV4-2; D perhaps matches TRBD1 (5 bases). Between the trimmed V and J ends, which lost 1 base and 2 bases, there was a span of 9 bases. The CDR3 totals 16 residues. CDR1 is LGHNA, CDR2 YNFKEQ, per germline.

This clonotype was found many times. The rearrangement links TRBV7-2 to TRBJ2-7, with 7 bases that match TRBD2. Per germline, CDR1 SGHTA and CDR2 FQGNSA. V dropped 5 bases and J dropped 4; count of bases not matched to a gene: 8. The CDR3 has 14 residues. The CDR3: CASSTGLGDYEQYF. The CDR3 bases are TGTGCCAGCAGCACCGGACTAGGGGATTACGAGCAGTACTTC.

This clonotype was counted at least ten times. The chain combines TRBV5-1 with TRBJ2-7, with D possibly called TRBD1 or TRBD2 (5 bases each). V was clipped by 0 bases and J by 3 bases, with 13 bases between them. The germline gives CDR1 SGHRS, CDR2 YFSETQ. The CDR3 sequence is 15 residues long. This chain's CDR3 is CASSLEAGTHYEQYF. The CDR3 DNA sequence: TGCGCCAGCAGCTTGGAGGCAGGGACCCACTACGAGCAGTACTTC.

This clonotype has ten or more counts. CDR3 bases: TGTGCCAGCAGCCTGCGGACAGGGGGCTACAATGAGCAGTTCTTC. Protein: CASSLRTGGYNEQFF. The gene calls are TRBV14 and TRBJ2-1, with TRBD1 matching 10 bases. The CDR3 length is 15 residues. V was pared by 4 bases and J by 3 bases, with 3 bases of the junction left unmatched. The V gene's germline CDR1 is SGHDN and CDR2 FVKESK.

This clonotype was picked up many times. The V gene is TRBV20-1, the J gene TRBJ1-4; D is uncertain. The CDR3 has 13 residues. Trimming removed 3 bases at V and 8 bases at J, with 13 bases between. The germline gives CDR1 DFQATT, CDR2 SNEGSKA (reference sequence). DNA of the CDR3: TGCAGTGCTAGTCCTTCGATGGGGGAAAAACTGTTTTTT. Its protein product is CSASPSMGEKLFF.

This clonotype was detected many times. The V and J genes are TRBV19 and TRBJ2-7; TRBD2 is a possible D gene (6 bases). This CDR3 has 16 residues. Germline V lookup: CDR1 LNHDA, CDR2 SQIVND (reference sequence). Trimming took off 4 bases at V and 0 bases at J, with 16 bases between the two ends. The CDR3 protein is CASSTLSAGSSYEQYF. The CDR3 DNA is TGTGCCAGTAGTACCCTTTCGGCCGGGAGCTCCTACGAGCAGTACTTC.

This clonotype was observed at least ten times. The V and J genes are TRBV20-1 and TRBJ2-7; the D gene is possibly TRBD2 (5 bases). Trimming removed 1 base from V and 2 bases from J, with 12 bases in between. Germline CDR1 is DFQATT and CDR2 is SNEGSKA (reference sequence). The CDR3 is 14 amino acids. The CDR3 sequence is CSARVHGLTYEQYF. CDR3 DNA: TGCAGTGCTAGAGTCCACGGACTCACCTACGAGCAGTACTTC.

This clonotype was seen at least ten times. The chain has TRBV24-1 and TRBJ2-3; D gene ambiguous. The germline V and J ends were trimmed by 8 bases and 5 bases, with 7 bases remaining between them. The CDR3 has 11 amino acids. Germline CDR1 and CDR2: KGHDR and SFDVKD. CDR3: CATKWGDTQYF. CDR3 DNA sequence: TGTGCCACCAAATGGGGAGATACGCAGTATTTT.

This clonotype has at least ten counts. The rearrangement joins TRBV20-1 to TRBJ2-7; 11 bases fit TRBD2. The ends lost 6 bases at V and 3 bases at J; junction bases unmatched: 4. Germline assignment: CDR1 DFQATT and CDR2 SNEGSKA (reference sequence). The CDR3 consists of 13 residues. The CDR3 DNA sequence: TGCAGTGCGGAAGGGACTAGCGGCTACGAGCAGTACTTC. It is translated as CSAEGTSGYEQYF.

As for this clonotype: This may be a read error, as it is one base from a much larger clone. As the CDR3 is not closed by the conserved phenylalanine or tryptophan, this likely results from a read error. The chain combines TRBV7-3 with TRBJ1-3; D not resolved. CDR1 is SGHTA and CDR2 is FQGTGA in the germline V gene. V was cut by 2 bases and J by 4 bases, with 6 bases left in between. This CDR3 is 13 amino acids long. The CDR3 nucleotides read TGTGCCAGCAGCTTAGGGAAGGGAAACACCATATATTCT. Translated, it gives CASSLGKGNTIYS.

This clonotype was observed many times. The V call is TRBV2, the J call TRBJ2-1; 9 bases align to TRBD2. This CDR3 region has 16 residues. Looked up from germline, CDR1 is SNHLY and CDR2 is FYNNEI. Losses at the gene ends were 2 bases for V and 13 bases for J; bases not matched to a gene: 15. The CDR3 is CASSERAGGPGVGQFF. CDR3 in DNA: TGTGCCAGCAGTGAACGGGCGGGGGGGCCTGGTGTTGGACAGTTCTTC.